This TCR beta chain originates from a study of shared clonotypes between healthy human individuals (dated by TCRdb to 2018 to 2020). Regarding the study in general: A couple of women and a few men aged 18 to 49 years were included in the cohort. Libraries were prepared and TCR repertoires were sequenced by different laboratories using diverse techniques, in order to increase sequencing depth and limit assay-specific biases. For each donor, three plates each were used for CD4 naive and CD4 memory, two plates were used for CD8 naive, and one plate was used for CD8 memory. Blood TCR repertoires of about five healthy adults were deeply sequenced to estimate repertoire size and the extent of clonotype sharing between individuals. Leukapheresis yielded between about 0.9 and 10 billion PBMCs per donor. What the study reported, not specific to this receptor: Compared with non-shared clonotypes, clonotypes shared by all four sorted-subset donors had higher generation probabilities. Estimated clonotype richness was generally larger for naive than for memory subsets. Sampling was limited to blood, and TCR repertoires in tissue likely differ from TCR repertoires in blood. Pairwise subsampling indicated that sequencing depth was expected to affect the degree of clonotype sharing among donors. Roughly 5% of naive CD4, 3% to 3.5% of naive CD8, about 2.5% of memory CD4, and approximately 0.39% of memory CD8 clonotypes were shared across several donors. The genetic and exposure-history diversity represented was limited by the small number of donors. Even with the large sequencing depth, rarefaction of the sorted-subset datasets indicated that sequencing was incomplete.

TCR CDR3 regions were amplified from genomic DNA by multiplex PCR using the deep immunoSEQ assay. Genomic DNA extracted from each cell subset was distributed evenly over all wells of several immunoSEQ 96-well plates, and each plate served as one replicate. Each replicate PCR for sorted subsets received around 0.2 ug genomic DNA, equal to roughly 30,000 T cell genomes. Purified libraries were measured with a Qubit 3.0 fluorometer, size-checked on a Bioanalyzer 2100, and measured again with the KAPA Library Quantification kit. Every immunoSEQ 96-well plate was sequenced on a separate single-read 150-cycle Illumina NextSeq 550 flow cell. From the authors' description of their analysis: Because the immunoSEQ output included only junctional sequences and no quality scores, the filtering could not be the same as the filtering used for full-length reads. To assign V/J genes and CDR3, sequences were annotated against IMGT germline references using PyIR, a Python wrapper for IgBLAST v1.9. Reads were removed for weak V/J assignments (E-value above 1e-6), missing CDR3, stop codons, out-of-frame junctions, or ambiguous translated residues. V3J clonotypes were defined by identical inferred V gene, J gene, and CDR3 amino acid sequence. The percentage overlap between two repertoires was calculated by dividing the number of shared unique clonotypes by the size of the smaller repertoire. Three approaches were used to assess repertoire richness: RTK rarefaction, the Chao1 estimator, and Recon v2.1 estimates of unobserved clonotypes. OLGA was used to compute generation probabilities for all TCRbeta clonotypes that the gDNA method yielded from four donors. Entries here come from immuneACCESS through TCRdb and include only in-frame sequences with V and J called. Some clones fail to appear in such tables; in the studies checked, an unresolved V gene covers under half of the shortfall, and the cause of the remainder is unknown. The V and J calls and the clone size are those of that table, but D and trimming were determined from the DNA. For this sample there are 550,000 to 800,000 clones; about 90% appear just once. The ten biggest clones cover 34% of the sample.

Trimming leaves V shorter by 4 bases and J shorter by 4 bases, with the junction holding 11 bases beyond the gene matches. Counted from cysteine to phenylalanine, this CDR3 has 19 amino acids. Here the CDR3 DNA is all that survives: 57 bases in frame from base 1. The germline V gene gives CDR1 as SGHAT and CDR2 as FQNNGV. Comment on this clone: Its antigen target is currently unknown. Within one base of it there is no much larger clone, and no base qualities were kept.

Healthy HIV-negative adults with no recently reported acute infections or vaccinations were included as donors. Every donor was a Caucasian adult residing in Nashville, Tennessee, USA. CD8 memory samples consisted of magnetically selected CD45RO+ cells combined with CCR7-negative CD45RA+ effector memory (TemRA) cells. Blood was obtained by leukapheresis, after which PBMCs were separated by Ficoll-Histopaque density gradient centrifugation and cryopreserved in liquid nitrogen vapor phase. Analytical flow cytometry was used to check the purity and quantity of each magnetically sorted T cell population. Each sorted fraction had its genomic DNA isolated and then quantified by UV absorbance on a Nanodrop 2000c.

This TCR was sampled from a man between 18 and 29 years old in good health. Some clones in this sample may be carry-over from other donors' samples. Sample: memory CD8+ T cells from PBMCs. The sample's cell subset or site label is to be understood as: CD45RO+ cells pooled with CCR7-negative TemRA cells. This sequence uses TRBV11-2 and TRBJ2-1, and 15 bases in between align with TRBD2. DNA sequence: TGTGCCAGCAGCTCCCGGGGACTAGCGGGAGGTACCTCGTACAATGAGCAGTTCTTC. This gives the protein CASSSRGLAGGTSYNEQFF.